These T cell receptor beta chains were read from a single sample in a study of blood T cells in healthy people across ages. TCRdb processed the 5' RACE reads anew with MiXCR; each CDR3 protein has one entry. This sample has roughly 2 million distinct CDR3 sequences, with around 48% found just once. Sequenced material: blood. The receptors derive from a middle-aged woman in good health. Both conserved end residues are part of each CDR3. Each record gives: clone size, J gene, D gene, V gene, CDR3 DNA, CDR3 protein. A D gene is named only where the DNA matches it firmly. A clone size is listed for some rows: how often the clone was seen (once, few, many), or a class if it is expanded.

>-|TRBJ2-1|-|TRBV4-1
TGCGCCAGCAGCCCGGGACCCATCTCCTACGAGCAGTTCTTC
CASSPGPISYEQFF
>few|TRBJ1-1|-|TRBV5-1
TGCGCCAGCCACAATACAGGGTCCGAGGCTGAAGCTTTCTTT
CASHNTGSEAEAFF
>-|TRBJ2-3|TRBD2|TRBV4-2
TGTGCCAGCAGCCAAGTAGGTGGCGGGGGGGCCACAGATACGCAGTATTTT
CASSQVGGGGATDTQYF
>-|TRBJ1-5|-|TRBV6-1
TGTGCCAGCCGAGACCAGGGAGGCACGTACAATCAGCCCCAGCATTTT
CASRDQGGTYNQPQHF
>few|TRBJ2-6|-|TRBV4-2
TGTGCCAGCAGCCAAGATTGGCGGGGACCGCGTCACTCTGGGGCCAACGTCCTGACTTTC
CASSQDWRGPRHSGANVLTF
>-|TRBJ2-7|-|TRBV5-1
TGCGCCAGCAGCTTGGTAGGGTGGCCAACTCCCTACGAGCAGTACTTC
CASSLVGWPTPYEQYF
>many|TRBJ2-6|-|TRBV6-6
TGTGCCAGCAGTTACGAAGCCTCTGGGGCCAACGTCCTGACTTTC
CASSYEASGANVLTF
>-|TRBJ2-1|-|TRBV5-1
TGCGCCAGCAGCTTGGTCGGGGGCCAGTCGCAGTTCTTC
CASSLVGGQSQFF
>-|TRBJ2-3|TRBD2|TRBV12-3/TRBV12-4
TGTGTCAGCAGTTTGGATACCGGGACTAGCGGGGGCCTCAAGTTAGATACGCAGTATTTT
CVSSLDTGTSGGLKLDTQYF
>-|TRBJ2-5|-|TRBV12-3/TRBV12-4
TGTGCCAGCAGTTTTCGGTCCGGGGGACAATACAATGAGCAGTACTTC
CASSFRSGGQYNEQYF
>-|TRBJ1-5|-|TRBV5-8
TGTGCCAGCAGCTTAATGGGGGCAGAGAGCAATCAGCCCCAGCATTTT
CASSLMGAESNQPQHF
>few|TRBJ2-7|-|TRBV3-1
TGTGCCAGCAGCCAAGTATCCGGGGGAGCCTACGAGCAGTACTTC
CASSQVSGGAYEQYF
>-|TRBJ2-5|TRBD1|TRBV29-1
TGCAGCGTCCGGGACAGCATGTGGACCCAGTACTTC
CSVRDSMWTQYF
>few|TRBJ2-7|TRBD1|TRBV7-2
TGTGCCAGCAGCCACGTGACAGGGCGAAACTACGAGCAGTACTTC
CASSHVTGRNYEQYF
>-|TRBJ2-7|-|TRBV2
TGTGCCAGCAGTGAAGGGTTGACGGCCTACGAGCAGTACTTC
CASSEGLTAYEQYF
>few|TRBJ2-7|-|TRBV4-2
TGTGCCAGCAGCCAAGAGGTTACGCTGCAACCCTACGAGCAGTACTTC
CASSQEVTLQPYEQYF
>few|TRBJ2-5|-|TRBV5-1
TGCGCCAGCACCTTGACCGAGGGGGAGACCCAGTACTTC
CASTLTEGETQYF
>-|TRBJ2-4|-|TRBV10-1
TGCGCCAGCAGTGAGAATAATCAGGGTAACATTCAGTACTTC
CASSENNQGNIQYF
>once|TRBJ2-7|TRBD1|TRBV6-1
TGTGCCAGCATGCTTAGTTGGACAGGGGCTTTCCACGAGCAGTACTTC
CASMLSWTGAFHEQYF
>-|TRBJ2-1|-|TRBV28
TGTGCCAGCAGTTCCCAGCGGATAGATTACAATGAGCAGTTCTTC
CASSSQRIDYNEQFF
>-|TRBJ2-1|TRBD2|TRBV20-1
TGCAGTGCCTCGACACAGCGGGGGGCGCCGCTTCGTAATGAGCAGTTCTTC
CSASTQRGAPLRNEQFF
>-|TRBJ2-3|TRBD2|TRBV7-2
TGTGCCAGCAGCTTAAACAGCGGGACCTGGGGGCAGTATTTT
CASSLNSGTWGQYF
>-|TRBJ1-1|TRBD1|TRBV29-1
TGCAGCATTCGGACAGGGGATTTCTACACTGAAGCTTTCTTT
CSIRTGDFYTEAFF
>-|TRBJ2-5|TRBD2|TRBV13
TGTGCCAGCAGCTTACGGCGGGGGGAACAAGAGACCCAGTACTTC
CASSLRRGEQETQYF
>few|TRBJ2-5|TRBD2|TRBV9
TGTGCCAGCAGCGTTGAAAAAGCGGGGGGTAAGACCCAGTACTTC
CASSVEKAGGKTQYF
>-|TRBJ2-5|TRBD1|TRBV5-1
TGCGCCAGCAGCTCATCCGGGACAGGGACCGAGACCCAGTACTTC
CASSSSGTGTETQYF
>-|TRBJ1-2|-|TRBV4-3
TGCGCCAGCAGCCAAGCCCCGGATACCGTCTATGGCTACACCTTC
CASSQAPDTVYGYTF
>-|TRBJ2-3|TRBD2|TRBV29-1
TGCAGCGTTGTGTACAGCGGGGAGATGCAGTATTTT
CSVVYSGEMQYF
>few|TRBJ2-3|-|TRBV9
TGTGCCAGCAGCGTAGAGGTCTCTACCACAGATACGCAGTATTTT
CASSVEVSTTDTQYF
>once|TRBJ1-2|-|TRBV29-1
TGCAGCGTGGGGACGGAGTATGGCTACACCTTC
CSVGTEYGYTF
>few|TRBJ2-7|-|TRBV20-1
TGCAGGGCCGTTGGGGCTAGCTACGAGCAGTACTTC
CRAVGASYEQYF
>few|TRBJ1-2|-|TRBV20-1
TGCAGTGCTCTAAAGACGTATGGCTACACCTTC
CSALKTYGYTF
>-|TRBJ1-2|TRBD1|TRBV9
TGTGCCAGCAGCGGCCGGGACAGCAACTATGGCTACACCTTC
CASSGRDSNYGYTF
>-|TRBJ2-3|TRBD1|TRBV28
TGTGCCAGCAGTTCTCCCGGGACAGGGCTCGCAGATACGCAGTATTTT
CASSSPGTGLADTQYF
>few|TRBJ2-6|TRBD2|TRBV5-5
TGTGCCAGCAGCGACGGCTTGGGCTCCGAGCGGGGGGGCACTGGGGCCAACGTCCTGACTTTC
CASSDGLGSERGGTGANVLTF
>few|TRBJ2-3|-|TRBV12-3/TRBV12-4
TGTGCCAGCAGCTTGGAGCTCGGAGGCACAGATACGCAGTATTTT
CASSLELGGTDTQYF
>-|TRBJ1-2|-|TRBV7-8
TGTGCCAGCAGCTATGGCCAGACGGGCTACACCTTC
CASSYGQTGYTF
>-|TRBJ2-5|-|TRBV20-1
TGCAGTGCTAGAGATAGTGGGGGGCGGACCCAGTACTTC
CSARDSGGRTQYF
>-|TRBJ2-1|-|TRBV12-3/TRBV12-4
TGTGCCAGCAGGGTACGGGCAGGGACCAATGAGCAGTTCTTC
CASRVRAGTNEQFF
>-|TRBJ2-7|-|TRBV4-3
TGCGCCAGCAGCGAACTATGGTCGGGCCACGAGCAGTACTTC
CASSELWSGHEQYF
>few|TRBJ2-1|TRBD1|TRBV10-3
TGTGCCATCAGTCTGGCTCCGGGACAGTTTATTTACAATGAGCAGTTCTTC
CAISLAPGQFIYNEQFF
>-|TRBJ1-5|-|TRBV12-3/TRBV12-4
TGTGCCAGCAGTTTGTGGGGGGCCGGTCAGCCCCAGCATTTT
CASSLWGAGQPQHF
>-|TRBJ2-5|TRBD1|TRBV6-1
TGTGCCAGCAGTGCGAGGACAGGGAGTAGGGAGACCCAGTACTTC
CASSARTGSRETQYF
>few|TRBJ2-5|TRBD1|TRBV27
TGTGCCAGCAGTTCTTCAGGACAGGGAGAAGAGACCCAGTACTTC
CASSSSGQGEETQYF
>-|TRBJ1-2|TRBD1|TRBV27
TGTGCCAGCAGTTACTTGGGACAGGATAACTATGGCTACACCTTC
CASSYLGQDNYGYTF
>few|TRBJ2-7|-|TRBV27
TGTGCCAGCAGAGGGGATTTGGGGACCGAGGACTACGAGCAGTACTTC
CASRGDLGTEDYEQYF
>-|TRBJ2-1|TRBD1|TRBV5-1
TGCGCCAGCAGCTTGGAGCCAGGACAGGGGGCATTGGAGCAGTTCTTC
CASSLEPGQGALEQFF
>-|TRBJ2-5|-|TRBV6-5
TGTGCCAGCAGTTACCTCCTCGGGGGCCACGAGACCCAGTACTTC
CASSYLLGGHETQYF
>-|TRBJ2-1|TRBD1|TRBV4-2
TGTGCCAGCAGCCAACGACCCCATCCCGGGACAGAAGCCTACAATGAGCAGTTCTTC
CASSQRPHPGTEAYNEQFF